This T cell receptor (beta chain) was recovered during a study of blood T cell repertoires in COVID-19. The germline V and J ends were trimmed by 0 bases and 0 bases, with 12 bases remaining between them. This CDR3 has 16 residues. Germline V gene lookup returns CDR1 GTSNPN and CDR2 SVGIG (reference sequence). Libraries were prepared by immunoSEQ multiplex PCR; TCRdb keeps only in-frame clonotypes and omits some of them. The table shows some 150,000 clones, with approximately 80% occurring only once. This clone was seen once. This TCR came from a human donor in a cohort sampled during active COVID-19. The genes are TRBV30 and TRBJ1-5; D is unresolved. The sample was peripheral blood. For the CDR3, the DNA is TGTGCCTGGAGTGTTTCGGAGGGATATAGCAATCAGCCCCAGCATTTT. It codes for CAWSVSEGYSNQPQHF.